The T cell receptor beta chain under discussion was sequenced for a study of persistence of HIV-infected CD4 T cells. Findings and limits, study-wide: Proviral oligoclonality tracked with TCR oligoclonality within the same sorted cells. TCRbeta richness was lower in CMV- and Gag-responding cells than in anti-CD3/anti-CD28-responding cells.

Sequencing used immunoSEQ version 4 in survey mode. The table came from immunoSEQ multiplex PCR; TCRdb's copy has only in-frame clones and leaves some out. The sample records fewer than 40,000 clones, 60% to 75% being singletons. Worth noting for this clone: The antigen is not known.

Overlapping HIV-1 Gag 15-mer peptides at around 1 ug per peptide per mL were used. Responding CD4+ T cells were sorted by upregulation of both CD40 ligand and CD69. Germline CDR1 and CDR2: SGHRS and YFSETQ. With 6 bases removed from V and 9 bases from J, the gap between germline ends came to 25 bases. The CDR3 length is 16 residues. The rearrangement uses TRBV5-1 and TRBJ2-1; D may be TRBD1 or TRBD2 (6 bases each). The receptor's source is an adult man with HIV who was CMV-seropositive. The sequencing here drew on CD4+ T cells sorted from PBMCs after 18-hour stimulation, taken from a patient who received antiretroviral therapy. The CDR3 DNA reads TGCGCCAGCACCAGTCTCATGAGGGGGGCCTTACTTGAGCAGTTCTTC. This gives the protein CASTSLMRGALLEQFF.